This note documents a single TCR beta chain sequence. The same CDR3 can be traced to other DNA sequences in this sample. The CDR3 spans 14 residues. With 5 bases removed from V and 1 base from J, the gap between germline ends came to 11 bases. Looked up from germline, CDR1 is MDHEN and CDR2 is SYDVKM. This sample is part of a study of cytomegalovirus exposure and HLA in healthy donors. Study details: Among about 179 million T cells, an earlier analysis found about 110 million unique TCR beta sequences.

The PCR used 60 Vbeta and 13 Jbeta primers. The method was immunoSEQ multiplex PCR; TCRdb's version includes in-frame clones alone and lacks a portion of them. This sample has under 200,000 clones; over 75% occur once, and the top ten carry more than 0.45%. This receptor was obtained from a woman aged 50 to 60 in good health and CMV-seronegative. The sequenced sample consisted of PBMCs. The chain carries TRBV28 and TRBJ1-1, with TRBD1 as a possible D gene (5 bases). The CDR3 reads CASSLRTGNTEAFF. CDR3 nucleotide sequence: TGTGCCAGCAGTCTACGCACAGGGAACACTGAAGCTTTCTTT.